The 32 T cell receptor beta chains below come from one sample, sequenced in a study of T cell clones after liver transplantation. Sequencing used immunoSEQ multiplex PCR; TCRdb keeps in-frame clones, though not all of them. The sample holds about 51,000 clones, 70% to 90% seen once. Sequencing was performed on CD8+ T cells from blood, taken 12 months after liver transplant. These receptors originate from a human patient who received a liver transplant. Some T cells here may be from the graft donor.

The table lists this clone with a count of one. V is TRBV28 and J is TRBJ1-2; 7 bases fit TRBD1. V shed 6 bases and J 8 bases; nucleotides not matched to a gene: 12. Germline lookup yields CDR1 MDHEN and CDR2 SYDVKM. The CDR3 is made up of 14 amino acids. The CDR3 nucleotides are TGTGCCAGCAGCCTCGACAGGGATTTCGACGGCTACACCTTC. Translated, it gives CASSLDRDFDGYTF.

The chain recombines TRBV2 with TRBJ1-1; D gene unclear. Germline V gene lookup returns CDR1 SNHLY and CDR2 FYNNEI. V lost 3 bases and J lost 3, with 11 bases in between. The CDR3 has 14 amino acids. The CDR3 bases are TGTGCCAGCAGTGAGGTGACCTCCCACACTGAAGCTTTCTTT. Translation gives CASSEVTSHTEAFF.

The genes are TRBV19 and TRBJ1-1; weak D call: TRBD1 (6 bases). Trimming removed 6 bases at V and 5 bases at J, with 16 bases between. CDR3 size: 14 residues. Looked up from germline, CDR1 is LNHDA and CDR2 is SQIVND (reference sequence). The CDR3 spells CASRTGTPGTEAFF. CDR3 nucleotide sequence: TGTGCCAGTAGGACAGGAACCCCAGGGACTGAAGCTTTCTTT.

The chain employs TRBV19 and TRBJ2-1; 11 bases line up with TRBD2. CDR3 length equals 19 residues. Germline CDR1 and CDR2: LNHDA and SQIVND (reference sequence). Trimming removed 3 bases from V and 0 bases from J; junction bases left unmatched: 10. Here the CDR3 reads CASSISASGRYDSYNEQFF. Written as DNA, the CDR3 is TGTGCCAGTAGTATCTCGGCTAGCGGGAGGTATGACTCCTACAATGAGCAGTTCTTC.

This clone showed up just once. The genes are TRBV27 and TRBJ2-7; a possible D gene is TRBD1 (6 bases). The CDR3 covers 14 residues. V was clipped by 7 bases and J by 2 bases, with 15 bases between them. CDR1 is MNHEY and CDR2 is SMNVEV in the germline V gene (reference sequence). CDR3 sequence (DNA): TGTGCCAGCATTAAGAGGGGGAACCCCTACGAGCAGTACTTC. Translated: CASIKRGNPYEQYF.

The CDR3 DNA follows: TGTGCCAGCAGCAAGTCCCTTTACGAGCAGTACTTC. Translation gives CASSKSLYEQYF. This chain uses TRBV14 with TRBJ2-7; D is uncertain. This CDR3 contains 12 residues. The germline CDR1 and CDR2 sequences are SGHDN and FVKESK. Between the trimmed V and J ends, which lost 5 bases and 4 bases, there was a span of 9 bases.

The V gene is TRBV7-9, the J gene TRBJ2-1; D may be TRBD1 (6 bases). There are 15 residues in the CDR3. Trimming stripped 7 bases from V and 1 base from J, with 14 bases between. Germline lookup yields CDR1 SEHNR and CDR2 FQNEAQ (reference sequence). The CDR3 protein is CASTPTGKSYNEQFF. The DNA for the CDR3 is TGTGCCAGCACCCCTACAGGGAAATCCTACAATGAGCAGTTCTTC. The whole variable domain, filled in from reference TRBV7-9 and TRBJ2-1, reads DTGVSQNPRHKITKRGQNVTFRCDPISEHNRLYWYRQTLGQGPEFLTYFQNEAQLEKSRLLSDRFSAERPKGSFSTLEIQRTEQGDSAMYLCASTPTGKSYNEQFFGPGTRLTVL.

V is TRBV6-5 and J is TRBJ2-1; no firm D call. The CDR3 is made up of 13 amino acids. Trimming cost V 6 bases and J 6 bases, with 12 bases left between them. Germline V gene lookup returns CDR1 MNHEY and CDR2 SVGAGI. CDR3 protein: CASSPLGTNEQFF. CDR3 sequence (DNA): TGTGCCAGCAGCCCCCTTGGAACCAATGAGCAGTTCTTC.

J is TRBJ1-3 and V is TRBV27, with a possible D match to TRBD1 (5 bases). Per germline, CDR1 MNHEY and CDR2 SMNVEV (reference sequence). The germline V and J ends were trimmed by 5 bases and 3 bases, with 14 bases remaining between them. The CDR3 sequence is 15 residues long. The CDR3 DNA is TGTGCCAGCAGTCCGACGGGGGGGGTTGGAAACACCATATATTTT. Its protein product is CASSPTGGVGNTIYF.

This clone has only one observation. CDR3: CASSLSGQSEAFF. CDR3 DNA sequence: TGTGCCAGCAGTTTATCAGGACAGTCTGAAGCTTTCTTT. This sequence joins TRBV27 and TRBJ1-1; D might be TRBD1 (6 bases). Trimming left V 0 bases short and J 6 bases short, with 8 bases between. Germline V gene lookup returns CDR1 MNHEY and CDR2 SMNVEV (reference sequence). The CDR3 has 13 amino acids.

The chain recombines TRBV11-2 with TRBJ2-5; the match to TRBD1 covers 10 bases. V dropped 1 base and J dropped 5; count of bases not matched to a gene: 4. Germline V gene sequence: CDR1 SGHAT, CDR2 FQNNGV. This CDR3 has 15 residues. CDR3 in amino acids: CASSLGGTGEETQYF. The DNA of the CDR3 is TGTGCCAGCAGCTTAGGGGGGACAGGGGAGGAGACCCAGTACTTC. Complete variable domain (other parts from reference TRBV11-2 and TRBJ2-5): EAGVAQSPRYKIIEKRQSVAFWCNPISGHATLYWYQQILGQGPKLLIQFQNNGVVDDSQLPKDRFSAERLKGVDSTLKIQPAKLEDSAVYLCASSLGGTGEETQYFGPGTRLLVL.

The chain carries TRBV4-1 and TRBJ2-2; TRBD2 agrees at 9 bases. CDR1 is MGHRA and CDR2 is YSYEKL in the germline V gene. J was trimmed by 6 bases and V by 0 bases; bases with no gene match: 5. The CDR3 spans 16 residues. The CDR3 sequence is CASSQDQASGAGELFF. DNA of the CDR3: TGCGCCAGCAGCCAAGATCAGGCTAGCGGGGCCGGGGAGCTGTTTTTT.

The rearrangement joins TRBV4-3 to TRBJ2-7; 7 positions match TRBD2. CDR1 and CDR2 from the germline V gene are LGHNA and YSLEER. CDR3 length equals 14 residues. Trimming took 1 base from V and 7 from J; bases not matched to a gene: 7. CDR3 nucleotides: TGCGCCAGCAGCCAAGTTGGCGGGGGACGGGAGCAGTACTTC. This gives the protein CASSQVGGGREQYF.

CDR3 in DNA: TGTGCCAGCAGCTCCTCGGGTGGTTATGGCTACACCTTC. Encoded protein: CASSSSGGYGYTF. The chain recombines TRBV27 with TRBJ1-2; D is unresolved. Per germline, CDR1 MNHEY and CDR2 SMNVEV (reference sequence). The CDR3 covers 13 residues. Between the trimmed V and J ends, which lost 6 bases and 5 bases, there was a span of 13 bases.

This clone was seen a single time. CDR3 bases: TGTGCCAGCAGCCCCCAGGGGGGAGTCGACTATGGCTACACCTTC. It yields the protein CASSPQGGVDYGYTF. J is TRBJ1-2 and V is TRBV7-8, with 7 bases lining up with TRBD1. V lost 5 bases to trimming and J lost 3 bases; unmatched junction nucleotides: 9. CDR3 length: 15 amino acids. Germline CDR1 and CDR2: SGHVS and FQNEAQ.

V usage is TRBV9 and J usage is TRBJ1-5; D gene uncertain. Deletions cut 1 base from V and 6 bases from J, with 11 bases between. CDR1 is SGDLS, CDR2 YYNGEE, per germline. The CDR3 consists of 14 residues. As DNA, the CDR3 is TGTGCCAGCAGCGTAAAGGCAGGCTCTCAGCCCCAGCATTTT. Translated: CASSVKAGSQPQHF.

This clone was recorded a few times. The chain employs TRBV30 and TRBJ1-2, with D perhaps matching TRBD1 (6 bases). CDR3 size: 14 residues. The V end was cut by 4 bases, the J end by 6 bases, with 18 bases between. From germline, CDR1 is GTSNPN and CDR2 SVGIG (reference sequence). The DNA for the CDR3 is TGTGCCTGGATTTCTGTCCCGGGGGCGGATGGCTACACCTTC. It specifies CAWISVPGADGYTF.

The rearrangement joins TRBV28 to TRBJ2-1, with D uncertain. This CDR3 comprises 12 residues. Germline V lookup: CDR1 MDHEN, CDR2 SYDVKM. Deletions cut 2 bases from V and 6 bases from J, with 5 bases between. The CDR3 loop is CASSLGINEQFF. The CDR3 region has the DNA TGTGCCAGCAGTTTAGGGATCAATGAGCAGTTCTTC.

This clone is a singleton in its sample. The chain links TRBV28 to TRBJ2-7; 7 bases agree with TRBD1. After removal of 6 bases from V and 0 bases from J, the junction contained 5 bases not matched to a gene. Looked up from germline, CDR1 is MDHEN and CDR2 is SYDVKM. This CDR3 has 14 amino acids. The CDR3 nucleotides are TGTGCCAGCAGGTGGGGACAGAACTCCTACGAGCAGTACTTC. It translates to CASRWGQNSYEQYF.

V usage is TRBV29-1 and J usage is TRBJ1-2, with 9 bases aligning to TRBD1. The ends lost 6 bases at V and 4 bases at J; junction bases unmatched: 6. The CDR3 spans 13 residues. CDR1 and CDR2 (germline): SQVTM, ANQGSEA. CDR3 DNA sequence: TGCAGCGTGAGCCGGGACAGGGTCTATGGCTACACCTTC. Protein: CSVSRDRVYGYTF.

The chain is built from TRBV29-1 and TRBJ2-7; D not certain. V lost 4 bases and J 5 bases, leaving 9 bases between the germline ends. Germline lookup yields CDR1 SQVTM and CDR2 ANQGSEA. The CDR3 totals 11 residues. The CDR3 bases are TGCAGCGTTGTAGTGGTTCACGAGCAGTACTTC. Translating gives CSVVVVHEQYF.

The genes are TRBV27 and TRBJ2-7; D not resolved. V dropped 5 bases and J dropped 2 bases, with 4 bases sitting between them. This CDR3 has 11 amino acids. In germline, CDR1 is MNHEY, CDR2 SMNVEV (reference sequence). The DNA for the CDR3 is TGTGCCAGCAGTACCCCCTACGAGCAGTACTTC. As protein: CASSTPYEQYF.

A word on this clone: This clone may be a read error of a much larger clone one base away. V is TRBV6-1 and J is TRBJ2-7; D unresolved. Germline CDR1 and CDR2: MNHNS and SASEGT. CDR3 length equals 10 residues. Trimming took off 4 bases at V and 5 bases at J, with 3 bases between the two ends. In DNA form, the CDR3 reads TGTGCCAGCAGTGGTCACGAGCAGTACTTC. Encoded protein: CASSGHEQYF.

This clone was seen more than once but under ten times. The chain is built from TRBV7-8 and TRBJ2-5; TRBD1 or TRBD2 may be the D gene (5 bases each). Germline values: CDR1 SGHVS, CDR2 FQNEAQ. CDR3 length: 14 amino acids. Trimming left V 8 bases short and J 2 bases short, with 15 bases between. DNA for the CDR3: TGTGCCAGCTTGCAGGGAGCGGCACAAGAGACCCAGTACTTC. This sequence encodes CASLQGAAQETQYF.

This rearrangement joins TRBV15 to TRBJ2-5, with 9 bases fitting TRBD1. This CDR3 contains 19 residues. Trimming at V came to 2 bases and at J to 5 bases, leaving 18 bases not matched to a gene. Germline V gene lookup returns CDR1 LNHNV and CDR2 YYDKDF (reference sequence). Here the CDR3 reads CATSRFGPSRQGVTETQYF. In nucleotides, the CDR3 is TGTGCCACCAGCAGATTCGGCCCCTCTCGACAGGGGGTAACGGAGACCCAGTACTTC.

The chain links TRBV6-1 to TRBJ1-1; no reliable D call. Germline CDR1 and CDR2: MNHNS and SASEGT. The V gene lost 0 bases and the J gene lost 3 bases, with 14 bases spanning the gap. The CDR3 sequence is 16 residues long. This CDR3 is CASSEAWEGWDTEAFF. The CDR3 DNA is TGTGCCAGCAGTGAAGCGTGGGAAGGTTGGGACACTGAAGCTTTCTTT.

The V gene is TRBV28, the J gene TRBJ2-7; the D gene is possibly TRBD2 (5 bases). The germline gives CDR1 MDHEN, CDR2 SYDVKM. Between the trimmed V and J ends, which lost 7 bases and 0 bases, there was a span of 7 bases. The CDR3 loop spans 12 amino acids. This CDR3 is CASTGSSYEQYF. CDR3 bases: TGTGCCAGCACTGGGAGCTCCTACGAGCAGTACTTC.

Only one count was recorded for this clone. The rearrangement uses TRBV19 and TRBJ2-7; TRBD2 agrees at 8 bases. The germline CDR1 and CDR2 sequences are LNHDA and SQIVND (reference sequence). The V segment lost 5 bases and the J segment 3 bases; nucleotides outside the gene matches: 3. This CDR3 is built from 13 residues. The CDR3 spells CASSAGLGYEQYF. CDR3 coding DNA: TGTGCCAGTAGTGCGGGACTAGGCTACGAGCAGTACTTC.

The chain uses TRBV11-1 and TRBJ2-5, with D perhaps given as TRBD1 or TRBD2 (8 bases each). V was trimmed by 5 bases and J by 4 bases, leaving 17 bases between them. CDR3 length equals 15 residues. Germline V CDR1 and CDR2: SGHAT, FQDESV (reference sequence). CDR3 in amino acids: CASSTGGLVLETQYF. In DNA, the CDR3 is TGTGCCAGCAGCACAGGGGGACTAGTCCTAGAGACCCAGTACTTC. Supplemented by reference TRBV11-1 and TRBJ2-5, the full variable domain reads EAEVAQSPRYKITEKSQAVAFWCDPISGHATLYWYRQILGQGPELLVQFQDESVVDDSQLPKDRFSAERLKGVDSTLKIQPAELGDSAMYLCASSTGGLVLETQYFGPGTRLLVL.

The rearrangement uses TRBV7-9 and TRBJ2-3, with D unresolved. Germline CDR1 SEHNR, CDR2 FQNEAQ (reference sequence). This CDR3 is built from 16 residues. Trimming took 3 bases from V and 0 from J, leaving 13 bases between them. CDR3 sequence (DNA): TGTGCCAGCAGCTTGACCTACGACGTGAGCACAGATACGCAGTATTTT. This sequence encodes CASSLTYDVSTDTQYF.

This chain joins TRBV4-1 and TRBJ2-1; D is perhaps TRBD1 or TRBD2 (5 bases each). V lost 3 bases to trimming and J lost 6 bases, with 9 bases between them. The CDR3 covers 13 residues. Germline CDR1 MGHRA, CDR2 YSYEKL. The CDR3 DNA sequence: TGCGCCAGCAGCCAGCCGGGGCCCAATGAGCAGTTCTTC. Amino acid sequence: CASSQPGPNEQFF.

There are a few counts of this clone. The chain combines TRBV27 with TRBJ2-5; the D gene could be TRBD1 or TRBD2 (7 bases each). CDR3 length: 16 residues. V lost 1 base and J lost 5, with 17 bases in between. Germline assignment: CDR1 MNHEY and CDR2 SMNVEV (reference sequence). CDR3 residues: CASSLWGGGASETQYF. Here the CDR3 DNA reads TGTGCCAGCAGTTTATGGGGAGGGGGCGCGTCCGAGACCCAGTACTTC.